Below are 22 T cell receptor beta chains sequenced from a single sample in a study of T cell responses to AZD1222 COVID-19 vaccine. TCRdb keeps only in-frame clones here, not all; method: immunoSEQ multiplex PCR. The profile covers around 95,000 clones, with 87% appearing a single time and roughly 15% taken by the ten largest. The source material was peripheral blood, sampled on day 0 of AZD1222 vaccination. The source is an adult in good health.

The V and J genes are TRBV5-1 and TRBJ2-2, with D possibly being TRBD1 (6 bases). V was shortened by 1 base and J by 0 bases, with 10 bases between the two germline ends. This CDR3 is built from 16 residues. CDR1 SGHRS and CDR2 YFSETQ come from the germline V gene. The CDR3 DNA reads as TGCGCCAGCAGCTTGAACAGGGAAACGAACACCGGGGAGCTGTTTTTT. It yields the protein CASSLNRETNTGELFF.

The CDR3, as DNA: TGTGCCAGCAGCGCCAGAAGTGGCGCCGGGGAGCTGTTTTTT. Encoded protein: CASSARSGAGELFF. This chain uses TRBV7-3 with TRBJ2-2; D gene unclear. The length of the CDR3 is 14 residues. Trimming removed 5 bases at V and 6 bases at J, with 13 bases between. Germline V gene lookup returns CDR1 SGHTA and CDR2 FQGTGA. The entire variable domain, with the rest obtained from reference TRBV7-3 and TRBJ2-2, is as follows: GAGVSQTPSNKVTEKGKYVELRCDPISGHTALYWYRQSLGQGPEFLIYFQGTGAADDSGLPNDRFFAVRPEGSVSTLKIQRTERGDSAVYLCASSARSGAGELFFGEGSRLTVL.

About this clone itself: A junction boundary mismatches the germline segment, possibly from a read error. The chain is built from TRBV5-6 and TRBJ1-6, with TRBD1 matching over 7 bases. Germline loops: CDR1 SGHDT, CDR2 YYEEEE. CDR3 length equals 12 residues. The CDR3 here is CASSSWSGTEYF. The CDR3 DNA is TGTGCCAGCAGCTCCTGGTCCGGGACAGAGTACTTT. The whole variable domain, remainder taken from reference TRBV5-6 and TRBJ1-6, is DAGVTQSPTHLIKTRGQQVTLRCSPKSGHDTVSWYQQALGQGPQFIFQYYEEEERQRGNFPDRFSGHQFPNYSSELNVNALLLGDSALYLCASSSWSGTEYFGNGTRLTVT.

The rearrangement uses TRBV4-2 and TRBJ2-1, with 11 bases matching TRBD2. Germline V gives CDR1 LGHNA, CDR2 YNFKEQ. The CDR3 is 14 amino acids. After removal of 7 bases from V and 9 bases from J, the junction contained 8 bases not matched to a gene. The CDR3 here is CASTVSGGAGEQFF. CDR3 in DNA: TGTGCCAGCACGGTTAGCGGGGGGGCCGGTGAGCAGTTCTTC.

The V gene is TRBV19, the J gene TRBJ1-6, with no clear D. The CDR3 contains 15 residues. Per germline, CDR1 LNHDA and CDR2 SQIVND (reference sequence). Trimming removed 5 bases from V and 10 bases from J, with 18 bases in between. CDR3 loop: CASSSRAPGGSPLHF. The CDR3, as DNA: TGTGCCAGTAGTTCCCGGGCCCCGGGCGGCTCACCCCTCCACTTT.

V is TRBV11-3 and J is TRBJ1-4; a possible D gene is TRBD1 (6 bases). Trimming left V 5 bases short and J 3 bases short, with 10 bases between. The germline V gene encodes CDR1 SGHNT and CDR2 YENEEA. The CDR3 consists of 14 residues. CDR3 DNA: TGTGCCAGCAGCCGAGGGGGGGCTAATGAAAAACTGTTTTTT. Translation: CASSRGGANEKLFF.

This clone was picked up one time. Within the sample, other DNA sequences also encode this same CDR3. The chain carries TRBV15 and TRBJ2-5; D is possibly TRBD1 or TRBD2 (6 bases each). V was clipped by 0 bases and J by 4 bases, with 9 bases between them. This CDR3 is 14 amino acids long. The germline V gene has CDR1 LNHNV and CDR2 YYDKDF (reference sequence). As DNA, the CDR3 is TGTGCCACCAGCAGAGATCGGGGGCGAGAGACCCAGTACTTC. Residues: CATSRDRGRETQYF.

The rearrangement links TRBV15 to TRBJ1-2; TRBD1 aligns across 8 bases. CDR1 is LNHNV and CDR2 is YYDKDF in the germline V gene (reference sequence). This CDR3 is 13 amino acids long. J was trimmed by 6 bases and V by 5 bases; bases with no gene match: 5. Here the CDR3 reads CATSRTGLDGYTF. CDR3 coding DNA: TGTGCCACCAGCCGGACAGGGCTCGATGGCTACACCTTC. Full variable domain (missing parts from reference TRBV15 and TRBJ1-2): DAMVIQNPRYQVTQFGKPVTLSCSQTLNHNVMYWYQQKSSQAPKLLFHYYDKDFNNEADTPDNFQSRRPNTSFCFLDIRSPGLGDTAMYLCATSRTGLDGYTFGSGTRLTVV.

Here the CDR3 reads CASSEQGGQPQHF. The CDR3 nucleotides read TGTGCCAGCAGTGAGCAGGGCGGCCAGCCCCAGCATTTT. The V and J genes are TRBV27 and TRBJ1-5; a possible D gene is TRBD1 (5 bases). Germline values: CDR1 MNHEY, CDR2 SMNVEV (reference sequence). The CDR3 contains 13 residues. Trimming took 5 bases from V and 7 from J, leaving 12 bases between them.

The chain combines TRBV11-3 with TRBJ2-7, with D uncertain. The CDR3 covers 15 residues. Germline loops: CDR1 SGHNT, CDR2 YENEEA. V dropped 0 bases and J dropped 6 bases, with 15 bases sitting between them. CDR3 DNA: TGTGCCAGCAGCTTAGATAGAGCCCTCTCCGGCGAGCAGTACTTC. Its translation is CASSLDRALSGEQYF. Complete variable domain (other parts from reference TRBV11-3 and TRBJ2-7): EAGVVQSPRYKIIEKKQPVAFWCNPISGHNTLYWYLQNLGQGPELLIRYENEEAVDDSQLPKDRFSAERLKGVDSTLKIQPAELGDSAVYLCASSLDRALSGEQYFGPGTRLTVT.

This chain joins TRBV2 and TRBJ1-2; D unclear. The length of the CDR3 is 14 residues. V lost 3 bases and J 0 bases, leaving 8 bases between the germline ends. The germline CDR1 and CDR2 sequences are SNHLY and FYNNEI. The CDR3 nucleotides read TGTGCCAGCAGTGATGACGGAGCTAACTATGGCTACACCTTC. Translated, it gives CASSDDGANYGYTF.

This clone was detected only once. The chain's CDR3 is CASSLGESSTDTQYF. The DNA for the CDR3 is TGCGCCAGCAGCTTGGGGGAGTCTAGCACAGATACGCAGTATTTT. V usage is TRBV5-1 and J usage is TRBJ2-3; D possibly corresponds to TRBD2 (5 bases). The CDR3 covers 15 residues. The germline V gene encodes CDR1 SGHRS and CDR2 YFSETQ. With 0 bases removed from V and 0 bases from J, the gap between germline ends came to 8 bases. Together with reference TRBV5-1 and TRBJ2-3, the CDR3 gives the full variable domain: KAGVTQTPRYLIKTRGQQVTLSCSPISGHRSVSWYQQTPGQGLQFLFEYFSETQRNKGNFPGRFSGRQFSNSRSEMNVSTLELGDSALYLCASSLGESSTDTQYFGPGTRLTVL.

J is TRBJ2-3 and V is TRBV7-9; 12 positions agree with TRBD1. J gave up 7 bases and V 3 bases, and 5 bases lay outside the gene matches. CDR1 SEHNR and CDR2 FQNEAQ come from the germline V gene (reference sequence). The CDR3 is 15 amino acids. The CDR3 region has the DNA TGTGCCAGCAGCTTCCGGGACAGGGGGCTGAATACGCAGTATTTT. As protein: CASSFRDRGLNTQYF.

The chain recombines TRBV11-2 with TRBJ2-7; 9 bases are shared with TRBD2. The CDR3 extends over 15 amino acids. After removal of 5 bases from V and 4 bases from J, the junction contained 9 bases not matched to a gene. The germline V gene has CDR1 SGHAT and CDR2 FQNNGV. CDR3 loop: CASSRGGTSNYEQYF. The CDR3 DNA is TGTGCCAGCAGCCGGGGTGGGACTAGCAATTACGAGCAGTACTTC.

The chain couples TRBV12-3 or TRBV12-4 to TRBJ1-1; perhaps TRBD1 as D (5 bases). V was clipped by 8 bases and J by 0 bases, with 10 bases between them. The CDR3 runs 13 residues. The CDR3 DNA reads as TGTGCCAGCGGGGGACTTCTGAACACTGAAGCTTTCTTT. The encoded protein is CASGGLLNTEAFF.

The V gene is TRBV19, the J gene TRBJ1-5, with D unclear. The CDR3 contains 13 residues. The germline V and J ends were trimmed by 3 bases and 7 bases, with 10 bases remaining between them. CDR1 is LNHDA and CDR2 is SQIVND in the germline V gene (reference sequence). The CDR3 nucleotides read TGTGCCAGTAGTATCGGGGTATTCCAGCCCCAGCATTTT. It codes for CASSIGVFQPQHF.

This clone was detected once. CDR3 bases: TGTGCCAGCAGCTTATCGGGCATACAAGGCTACACCTTC. It codes for CASSLSGIQGYTF. The chain is built from TRBV7-6 and TRBJ1-2; no definite D call. CDR3 size: 13 residues. Germline CDR1 reads SGHVS; CDR2 reads FNYEAQ. The V end lost 2 bases, the J end lost 8 bases, and 12 bases lay between the germline ends.

The CDR3 bases are TGTGCCATCAGGGGGACAGGGGAAAGAAACATTCAGTACTTC. Protein product: CAIRGTGERNIQYF. The rearrangement uses TRBV10-3 and TRBJ2-4, with 10 bases lining up with TRBD1. The CDR3 sequence is 14 residues long. The V and J ends lost 6 bases and 6 bases, in that order; junction bases with no gene match: 5. In germline, CDR1 is ENHRY, CDR2 SYGVKD.

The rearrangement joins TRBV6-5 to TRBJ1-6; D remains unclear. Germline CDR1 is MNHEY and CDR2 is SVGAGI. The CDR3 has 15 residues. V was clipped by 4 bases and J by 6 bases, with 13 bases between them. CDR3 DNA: TGTGCCAGCAGTTTCTGGAGGGTTAGTAATTCACCCCTCCACTTT. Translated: CASSFWRVSNSPLHF.

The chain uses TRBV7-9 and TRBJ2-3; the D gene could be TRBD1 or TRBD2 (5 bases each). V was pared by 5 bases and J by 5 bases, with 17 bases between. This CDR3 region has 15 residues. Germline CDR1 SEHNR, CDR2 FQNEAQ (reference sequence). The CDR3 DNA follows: TGTGCCAGCAGCGCCTGGGTGGGGGAAAAAGATACGCAGTATTTT. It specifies CASSAWVGEKDTQYF.

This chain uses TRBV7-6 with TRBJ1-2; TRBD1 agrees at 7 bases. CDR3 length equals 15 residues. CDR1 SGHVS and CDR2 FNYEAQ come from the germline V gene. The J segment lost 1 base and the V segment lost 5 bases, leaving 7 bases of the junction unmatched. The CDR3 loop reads CASSEETGINYGYTF. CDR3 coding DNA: TGTGCCAGCAGCGAGGAGACAGGGATTAACTATGGCTACACCTTC.

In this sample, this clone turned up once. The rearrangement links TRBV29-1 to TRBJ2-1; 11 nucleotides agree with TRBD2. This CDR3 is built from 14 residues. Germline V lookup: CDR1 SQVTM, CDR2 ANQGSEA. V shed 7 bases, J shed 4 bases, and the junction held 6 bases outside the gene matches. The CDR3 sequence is CSGELAGGYNEQFF. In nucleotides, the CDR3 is TGCAGCGGGGAGCTAGCGGGGGGATACAATGAGCAGTTCTTC.